These 27 T cell receptor beta chains were sequenced from one sample in a study of OX40 agonist ivuxolimab in advanced cancers. Here immunoSEQ multiplex PCR was the method, and the copy in TCRdb shows in-frame clones only, minus some. Among approximately 26,000 clones, roughly 73% were seen once, and the ten largest hold roughly a quarter. Sample: CD4+ or CD8+ T cells sorted from blood, taken in a trial of the OX40 agonist ivuxolimab. The receptors originated from an adult with an advanced solid tumor such as melanoma, head and neck, liver or kidney cancer.

This chain connects TRBV15 to TRBJ1-5; D is unresolved. This CDR3 is built from 15 residues. With 9 bases removed from V and 1 base from J, the gap between germline ends came to 16 bases. From germline, CDR1 is LNHNV and CDR2 YYDKDF (reference sequence). CDR3 nucleotides: TGTGCCACTCGAGCGGACCCAGACAGCAATCAGCCCCAGCATTTT. Translated, it gives CATRADPDSNQPQHF.

The chain couples TRBV7-6 to TRBJ2-1; 7 bases map to TRBD2. Trimming took 8 bases from V and 4 from J; bases not matched to a gene: 5. This CDR3 is built from 13 residues. The germline gives CDR1 SGHVS, CDR2 FNYEAQ. CDR3 nucleotides: TGTGCCAGCGCTCGGCGGGAGTACAATGAGCAGTTCTTC. Translation: CASARREYNEQFF.

The J gene is TRBJ2-5, the V gene TRBV28; D not resolved. The CDR3 totals 15 residues. CDR1 and CDR2 from the germline V gene are MDHEN and SYDVKM. With 7 bases removed from V and 4 bases from J, the gap between germline ends came to 19 bases. CDR3 DNA sequence: TGTGCCAGCAAAACCCCGCAAGGGTCTGGAGAGACCCAGTACTTC. Translation gives CASKTPQGSGETQYF. Supplemented by reference TRBV28 and TRBJ2-5, the full variable domain reads DVKVTQSSRYLVKRTGEKVFLECVQDMDHENMFWYRQDPGLGLRLIYFSYDVKMKEKGDIPEGYSVSREKKERFSLILESASTNQTSMYLCASKTPQGSGETQYFGPGTRLLVL.

The V gene is TRBV4-2, the J gene TRBJ2-1, with TRBD2 matching over 9 bases. The ends lost 4 bases at V and 7 bases at J; junction bases unmatched: 20. The CDR3 totals 19 residues. Germline CDR1 reads LGHNA; CDR2 reads YNFKEQ. The CDR3 sequence: CASSLLPARGSGSFNEQFF. The CDR3 DNA follows: TGTGCCAGCAGCCTCCTTCCAGCCCGGGGTAGCGGGAGCTTTAATGAGCAGTTCTTC.

This chain joins TRBV7-9 and TRBJ1-1; the D is unclear. The CDR3 covers 13 residues. Germline CDR1 SEHNR, CDR2 FQNEAQ (reference sequence). V lost 0 bases and J 5 bases, leaving 7 bases between the germline ends. CDR3 sequence (DNA): TGTGCCAGCAGCTTAGCGCGCAAAACTGAAGCTTTCTTT. Protein: CASSLARKTEAFF.

As to this clone: An end of the junction differs from the germline gene, which may be a read error. The chain has TRBV27 and TRBJ1-2; D is unclear. CDR1 and CDR2 (germline): MNHEY, SMNVEV (reference sequence). The CDR3 extends over 15 amino acids. The CDR3 spells CASSISSLSLNGYTF. CDR3 nucleotides: TGTGCCAGCAGTATATCCTCGTTGAGCCTAAATGGCTACACCTTC.

V and J are TRBV5-4 and TRBJ1-2; maybe TRBD1 (5 bases). The CDR3 is made up of 16 amino acids. V lost 0 bases to trimming and J lost 5 bases, with 17 bases between them. Germline V CDR1 and CDR2: SGHNT, YYREEE (reference sequence). The CDR3 spells CASSLGVEGQGYGYTF. CDR3 sequence (DNA): TGTGCCAGCAGCTTGGGAGTAGAGGGGCAGGGTTATGGCTACACCTTC.

The chain links TRBV30 to TRBJ2-7; 11 nucleotides align to TRBD2. CDR1 is GTSNPN and CDR2 is SVGIG in the germline V gene (reference sequence). V trimming: 3 bases; J trimming: 2 bases; junction bases outside the gene matches: 3. The length of the CDR3 is 14 residues. CDR3 in DNA: TGTGCCTGGAGCTTAGCGGGAGGGACCTACGAGCAGTACTTC. It codes for CAWSLAGGTYEQYF.

This rearrangement joins TRBV27 to TRBJ2-7; 8 nucleotides line up with TRBD1. V was clipped by 5 bases and J by 2 bases; unmatched bases: 5. Germline V lookup: CDR1 MNHEY, CDR2 SMNVEV (reference sequence). The CDR3 totals 14 residues. The CDR3 DNA is TGTGCCAGCAGTATAGACAGGGGACCCTACGAGCAGTACTTC. It yields the protein CASSIDRGPYEQYF.

V is TRBV19 and J is TRBJ2-7; 9 bases map to TRBD2. Losses at the gene ends were 4 bases for V and 4 bases for J; bases not matched to a gene: 5. The CDR3 has 14 amino acids. Germline V gene data show CDR1 as LNHDA and CDR2 as SQIVND (reference sequence). The DNA of the CDR3 is TGTGCCAGTAGTACCGGACTAGCGTCATACGAGCAGTACTTC. Translating it yields CASSTGLASYEQYF. The whole variable domain, remainder taken from reference TRBV19 and TRBJ2-7, is DGGITQSPKYLFRKEGQNVTLSCEQNLNHDAMYWYRQDPGQGLRLIYYSQIVNDFQKGDIAEGYSVSREKKESFPLTVTSAQKNPTAFYLCASSTGLASYEQYFGPGTRLTVT.

The V and J genes are TRBV30 and TRBJ2-7; 8 nucleotides align to TRBD2. V lost 0 bases, J lost 5 bases, and 6 bases stayed unmatched. The germline CDR1 and CDR2 sequences are GTSNPN and SVGIG (reference sequence). CDR3 size: 14 residues. CDR3 bases: TGTGCCTGGAGTGTACGCCTCGGGAGGGACGAGCAGTACTTC. Its protein product is CAWSVRLGRDEQYF.

The V and J genes are TRBV4-2 and TRBJ2-5; 11 bases line up with TRBD1. The J call is uncertain, as TRBJ2-7 better fits the DNA end. Germline V gives CDR1 LGHNA, CDR2 YNFKEQ. CDR3 length: 15 residues. Here the CDR3 reads CASSPMGQGVYEQYF. The CDR3 DNA follows: TGTGCCAGCAGCCCAATGGGACAGGGGGTCTACGAGCAGTACTTC.

This clone was picked up a small number of times. The rearrangement joins TRBV5-1 to TRBJ2-1; the match to TRBD2 covers 11 bases. Germline CDR1 SGHRS, CDR2 YFSETQ. The junction had 4 bases not matched to a gene; V was cut back by 4 bases and J by 4 bases. This CDR3 is built from 15 residues. CDR3 sequence: CASSLTSGGYNEQFF. CDR3 sequence (DNA): TGCGCCAGCAGCCTCACTAGCGGGGGATACAATGAGCAGTTCTTC.

The rearrangement uses TRBV29-1 and TRBJ2-7, with unresolved D. The germline V gene encodes CDR1 SQVTM and CDR2 ANQGSEA. The CDR3 has 12 amino acids. V lost 6 bases and J lost 5, with 14 bases in between. CDR3 in DNA: TGCAGCGTGGGTGGGGTAGGGAACGAGCAGTACTTC. As protein: CSVGGVGNEQYF.

V is TRBV7-6 and J is TRBJ2-7; D remains ambiguous. The CDR3 length is 14 residues. V lost 0 bases, J lost 7 bases, and 13 bases lay in between. The V gene's germline CDR1 is SGHVS and CDR2 FNYEAQ. Written as DNA, the CDR3 is TGTGCCAGCAGCTTAGCGAGTGGGGTCCCAGAGCAGTACTTC. This translates into CASSLASGVPEQYF. Full variable domain (remainder filled in from reference TRBV7-6 and TRBJ2-7): GAGVSQSPRYKVTKRGQDVALRCDPISGHVSLYWYRQALGQGPEFLTYFNYEAQQDKSGLPNDRFSAERPEGSISTLTIQRTEQRDSAMYRCASSLASGVPEQYFGPGTRLTVT.

J is TRBJ1-5 and V is TRBV28; 9 bases line up with TRBD1. This CDR3 comprises 14 residues. The J segment lost 6 bases and the V segment lost 7 bases, leaving 7 bases of the junction unmatched. Germline CDR1 MDHEN, CDR2 SYDVKM. CDR3 loop: CASIMDRGFQPQHF. CDR3 nucleotides: TGTGCCAGCATTATGGACAGGGGATTTCAGCCCCAGCATTTT.

V usage is TRBV28 and J usage is TRBJ1-5, with 9 nucleotides matching TRBD1. CDR1 is MDHEN, CDR2 SYDVKM, per germline. The CDR3 is 16 amino acids. V shed 6 bases and J 0 bases; nucleotides not matched to a gene: 6. The CDR3 region has the DNA TGTGCCAGCAGGCTACAGGGGGCATATAGCAATCAGCCCCAGCATTTT. Its translation is CASRLQGAYSNQPQHF.

This clone has just one count. CDR3 nucleotide sequence: TGTGCCAGCAGTGCCCTGAGCGGGAGTGGTACCGGGGAGCTGTTTTTT. Its protein product is CASSALSGSGTGELFF. The J gene is TRBJ2-2, the V gene TRBV27; 8 bases match TRBD2. Germline V gene sequence: CDR1 MNHEY, CDR2 SMNVEV (reference sequence). After removal of 5 bases from V and 5 bases from J, the junction contained 10 bases not matched to a gene. This CDR3 spans 16 amino acids.

CDR3 region: CASSVVGAKETQYF. CDR3 coding DNA: TGTGCCAGCAGCGTAGTGGGGGCCAAAGAGACCCAGTACTTC. The chain employs TRBV9 and TRBJ2-5; D possibly corresponds to TRBD1 (6 bases). Germline loops: CDR1 SGDLS, CDR2 YYNGEE. Between the trimmed V and J ends, which lost 0 bases and 3 bases, there was a span of 9 bases. There are 14 residues in the CDR3.

V usage is TRBV4-1 and J usage is TRBJ2-2; no clear D. Per germline, CDR1 MGHRA and CDR2 YSYEKL. The V end was cut by 0 bases, the J end by 0 bases, with 8 bases between. The CDR3 has 16 amino acids. CDR3 nucleotides: TGCGCCAGCAGCCAAGACCGACTCACGAACACCGGGGAGCTGTTTTTT. As protein: CASSQDRLTNTGELFF.

The chain employs TRBV19 and TRBJ2-7, with D unclear. This CDR3 spans 13 amino acids. V dropped 2 bases and J dropped 7 bases, with 12 bases sitting between them. Germline lookup yields CDR1 LNHDA and CDR2 SQIVND (reference sequence). For the CDR3, the DNA is TGTGCCAGTAGTATATGGAAGTTGGGGGAGCAGTACTTC. Encoded protein: CASSIWKLGEQYF.

V usage is TRBV15 and J usage is TRBJ2-7, with D uncertain. The CDR3 has 15 amino acids. CDR1 is LNHNV and CDR2 is YYDKDF in the germline V gene (reference sequence). V gave up 3 bases and J gave up 2 bases, with 14 bases separating them. The CDR3 sequence: CATSSGHGSTYEQYF. CDR3 DNA sequence: TGTGCCACCAGCAGCGGCCACGGGTCAACCTACGAGCAGTACTTC.

The rearrangement links TRBV18 to TRBJ2-3; D is perhaps TRBD2 (6 bases). Trimming took off 2 bases at V and 0 bases at J, with 15 bases between the two ends. Germline V gives CDR1 KGHSH, CDR2 LQKENI. The CDR3 contains 17 residues. The CDR3 DNA reads as TGTGCCAGCTCACCAAGGGAATCGGGGACTAGCACAGATACGCAGTATTTT. Translation: CASSPRESGTSTDTQYF.

The V and J genes are TRBV7-3 and TRBJ1-5, with D maybe TRBD1 (5 bases). The CDR3 has 16 amino acids. V lost 5 bases to trimming and J lost 0 bases, with 14 bases between them. CDR1 is SGHTA and CDR2 is FQGTGA in the germline V gene. In DNA, the CDR3 is TGTGCCAGCAGCCCCTATGGGACTTATAGCAATCAGCCCCAGCATTTT. It is translated as CASSPYGTYSNQPQHF.

This chain links TRBV7-6 with TRBJ2-7; 9 positions agree with TRBD1. The CDR3 extends over 14 amino acids. Germline V gene data show CDR1 as SGHVS and CDR2 as FNYEAQ. The J segment lost 2 bases and the V segment lost 3 bases, leaving 2 bases of the junction unmatched. The CDR3 is CASSFGTGPYEQYF. DNA of the CDR3: TGTGCCAGCAGCTTTGGGACAGGGCCCTACGAGCAGTACTTC. The full variable domain, completed using reference TRBV7-6 and TRBJ2-7, is GAGVSQSPRYKVTKRGQDVALRCDPISGHVSLYWYRQALGQGPEFLTYFNYEAQQDKSGLPNDRFSAERPEGSISTLTIQRTEQRDSAMYRCASSFGTGPYEQYFGPGTRLTVT.

The chain uses TRBV30 and TRBJ1-5; the D is unclear. The V gene's germline CDR1 is GTSNPN and CDR2 SVGIG (reference sequence). The V end lost 2 bases, the J end lost 5 bases, and 13 bases lay between the germline ends. This CDR3 has 14 amino acids. CDR3 region: CAWSPAYLHQPQHF. In nucleotides, the CDR3 is TGTGCCTGGAGTCCGGCTTACCTCCATCAGCCCCAGCATTTT.

The rearrangement joins TRBV9 to TRBJ2-3, with TRBD2 identical over 9 bases. The CDR3 is made up of 17 amino acids. V was clipped by 3 bases and J by 4 bases; unmatched bases: 12. Looked up from germline, CDR1 is SGDLS and CDR2 is YYNGEE. This CDR3 is CASSAPRAGGRADTQYF. In DNA form, the CDR3 reads TGTGCCAGCAGCGCTCCCCGTGCGGGAGGGCGCGCAGATACGCAGTATTTT.